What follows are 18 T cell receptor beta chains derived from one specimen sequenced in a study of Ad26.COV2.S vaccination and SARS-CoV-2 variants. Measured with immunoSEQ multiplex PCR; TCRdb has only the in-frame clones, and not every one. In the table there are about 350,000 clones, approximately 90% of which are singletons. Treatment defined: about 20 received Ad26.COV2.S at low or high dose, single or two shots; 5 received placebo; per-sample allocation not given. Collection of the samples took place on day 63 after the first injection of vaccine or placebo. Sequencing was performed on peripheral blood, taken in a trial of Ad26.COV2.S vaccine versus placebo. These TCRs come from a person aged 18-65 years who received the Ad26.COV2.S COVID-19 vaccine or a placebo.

CDR3 sequence (DNA): TGTGCCAGCAGTTTTAATCAGCCCCAGCATTTT. Amino acids: CASSFNQPQHF. The rearrangement links TRBV12-3 or TRBV12-4 to TRBJ1-5; D unresolved. The CDR3 sequence is 11 residues long. The V and J ends lost 3 bases and 4 bases respectively, with 1 base between them.

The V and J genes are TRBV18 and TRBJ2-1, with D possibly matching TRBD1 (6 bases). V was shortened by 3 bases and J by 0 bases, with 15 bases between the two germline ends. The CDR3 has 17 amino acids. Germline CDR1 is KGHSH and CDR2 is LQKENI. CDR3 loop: CASSPSRGASSYNEQFF. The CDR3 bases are TGTGCCAGCTCACCCTCCAGGGGCGCCTCCTCCTACAATGAGCAGTTCTTC.

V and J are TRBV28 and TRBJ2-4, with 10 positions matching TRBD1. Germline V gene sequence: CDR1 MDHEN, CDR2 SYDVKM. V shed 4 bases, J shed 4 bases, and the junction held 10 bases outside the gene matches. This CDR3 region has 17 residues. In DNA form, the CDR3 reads TGTGCCAGCAGTTCTACTCGGACAGGGGGATTGAAAAACATTCAGTACTTC. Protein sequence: CASSSTRTGGLKNIQYF.

The CDR3 sequence: CASKGDIIEVFNQPQHF. The CDR3 DNA reads as TGTGCCAGCAAGGGGGACATAATTGAGGTCTTTAATCAGCCCCAGCATTTT. This rearrangement joins TRBV28 to TRBJ1-5; D possibly corresponds to TRBD1 (6 bases). The CDR3 spans 17 residues. Germline V CDR1 and CDR2: MDHEN, SYDVKM. Trimming took 7 bases from V and 4 from J, leaving 23 bases between them.

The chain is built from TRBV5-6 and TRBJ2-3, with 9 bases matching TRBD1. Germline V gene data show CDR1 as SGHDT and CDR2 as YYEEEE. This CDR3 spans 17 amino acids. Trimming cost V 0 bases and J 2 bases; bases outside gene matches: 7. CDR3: CASSLGSGTGPTDTQYF. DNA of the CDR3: TGTGCCAGCAGCTTGGGTAGTGGGACAGGGCCCACAGATACGCAGTATTTT.

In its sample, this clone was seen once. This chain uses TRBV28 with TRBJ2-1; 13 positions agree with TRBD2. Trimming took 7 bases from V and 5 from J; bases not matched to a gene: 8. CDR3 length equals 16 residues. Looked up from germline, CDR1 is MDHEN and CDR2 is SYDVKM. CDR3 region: CASTDGTSGNHNEQFF. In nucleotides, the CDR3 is TGTGCCAGCACGGACGGGACTAGCGGGAATCACAATGAGCAGTTCTTC.

The CDR3 DNA sequence: TGTGCCTGGAGTTTCAGGGGCGAGCAGTACTTC. It yields the protein CAWSFRGEQYF. The V gene is TRBV30, the J gene TRBJ2-7, with D possibly TRBD1 on 6 matching bases. The V end lost 2 bases, the J end lost 6 bases, and 8 bases lay between the germline ends. The V gene's germline CDR1 is GTSNPN and CDR2 SVGIG (reference sequence). This CDR3 spans 11 amino acids. The entire variable domain, with the rest obtained from reference TRBV30 and TRBJ2-7, is as follows: SQTIHQWPATLVQPVGSPLSLECTVEGTSNPNLYWYRQAAGRGLQLLFYSVGIGQISSEVPQNLSASRPQDRQFILSSKKLLLSDSGFYLCAWSFRGEQYFGPGTRLTVT.

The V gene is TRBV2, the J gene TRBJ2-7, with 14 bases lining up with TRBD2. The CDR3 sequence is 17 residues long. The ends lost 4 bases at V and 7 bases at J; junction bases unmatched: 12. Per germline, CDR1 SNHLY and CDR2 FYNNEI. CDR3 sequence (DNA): TGTGCCAGCAGTGGCAGGACTAGCGGGGGGCCCACTTATGAGCAGTACTTC. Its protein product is CASSGRTSGGPTYEQYF.

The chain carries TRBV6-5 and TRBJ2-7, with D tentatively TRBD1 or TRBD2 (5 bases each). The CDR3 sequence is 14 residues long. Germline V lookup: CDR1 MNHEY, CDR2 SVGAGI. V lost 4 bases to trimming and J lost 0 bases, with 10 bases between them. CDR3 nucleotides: TGTGCCAGCAGTTTGGGGGTGAGCTCCTACGAGCAGTACTTC. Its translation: CASSLGVSSYEQYF.

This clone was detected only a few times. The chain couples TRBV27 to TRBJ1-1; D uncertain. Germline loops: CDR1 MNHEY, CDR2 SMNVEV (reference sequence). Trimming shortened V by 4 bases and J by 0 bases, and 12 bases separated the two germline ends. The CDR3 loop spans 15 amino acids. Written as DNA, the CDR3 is TGTGCCAGCAGTTCCCTGGACGGATTGAACACTGAAGCTTTCTTT. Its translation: CASSSLDGLNTEAFF.

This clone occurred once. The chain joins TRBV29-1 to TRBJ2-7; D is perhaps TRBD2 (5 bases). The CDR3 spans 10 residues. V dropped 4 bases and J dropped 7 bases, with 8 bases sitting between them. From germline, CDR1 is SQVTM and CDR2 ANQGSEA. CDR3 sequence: CSVVSGEQYF. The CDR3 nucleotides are TGCAGCGTTGTTTCGGGGGAGCAGTACTTC.

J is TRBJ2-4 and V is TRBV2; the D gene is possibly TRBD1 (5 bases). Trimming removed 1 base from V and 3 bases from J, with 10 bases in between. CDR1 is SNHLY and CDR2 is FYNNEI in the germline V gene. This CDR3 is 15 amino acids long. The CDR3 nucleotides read TGTGCCAGCAGTGAAGAAGGGGCAGGCAAAAACATTCAGTACTTC. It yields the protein CASSEEGAGKNIQYF.

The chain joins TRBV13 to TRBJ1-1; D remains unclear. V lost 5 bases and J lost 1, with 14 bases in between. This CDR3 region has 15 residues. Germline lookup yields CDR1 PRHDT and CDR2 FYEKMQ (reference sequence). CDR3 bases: TGTGCCAGCAGCCGACTCGGACGTGAGAACACTGAAGCTTTCTTT. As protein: CASSRLGRENTEAFF.

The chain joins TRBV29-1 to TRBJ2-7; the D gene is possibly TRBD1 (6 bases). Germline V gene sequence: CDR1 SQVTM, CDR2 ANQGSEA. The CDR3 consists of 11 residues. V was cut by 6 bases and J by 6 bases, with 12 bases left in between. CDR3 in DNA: TGCAGCGTCGATCAGGGGTCCGAGCAGTACTTC. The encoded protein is CSVDQGSEQYF.

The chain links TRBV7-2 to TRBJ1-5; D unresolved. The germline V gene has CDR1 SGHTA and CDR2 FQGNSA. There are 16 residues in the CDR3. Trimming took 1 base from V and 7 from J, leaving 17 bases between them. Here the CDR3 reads CASSLVWGTTRQPQHF. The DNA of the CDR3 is TGTGCCAGCAGCTTAGTCTGGGGTACGACGAGACAGCCCCAGCATTTT.

Here the CDR3 reads CASRRDRAQPQHF. The DNA for the CDR3 is TGTGCCAGCAGAAGGGACAGGGCTCAGCCCCAGCATTTT. The V gene is TRBV6-5, the J gene TRBJ1-5, with TRBD1 matching over 9 bases. Germline V CDR1 and CDR2: MNHEY, SVGAGI. The CDR3 loop spans 13 amino acids. J gave up 6 bases and V 6 bases, and 3 bases lay outside the gene matches.

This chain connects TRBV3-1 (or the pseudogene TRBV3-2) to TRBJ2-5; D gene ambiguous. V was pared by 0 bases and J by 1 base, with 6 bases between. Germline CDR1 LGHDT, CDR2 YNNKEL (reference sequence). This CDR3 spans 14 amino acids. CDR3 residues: CASSQEYLQETQYF. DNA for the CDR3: TGTGCCAGCAGCCAAGAATACCTCCAAGAGACCCAGTACTTC.

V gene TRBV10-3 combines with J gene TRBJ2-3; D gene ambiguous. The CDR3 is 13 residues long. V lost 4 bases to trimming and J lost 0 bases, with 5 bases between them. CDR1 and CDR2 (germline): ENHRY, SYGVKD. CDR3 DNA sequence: TGTGCCATCAGTGCGGCTAGCACAGATACGCAGTATTTT. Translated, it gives CAISAASTDTQYF.